Listed here are 2 T cell receptor beta chains from one sample, sequenced in a study of cytomegalovirus exposure and HLA in healthy donors. In the PCR, 60 Vbeta and 13 Jbeta primers were used. This table comes from immunoSEQ multiplex PCR, and its TCRdb copy is limited to in-frame clones, with some not included. Counted here are roughly 180,000 clones, 9.5% occurring once; the ten biggest clones make up 1% to 1.5%. The sequencing input was PBMCs. The receptors were gathered from a woman aged 25 to 39 in good health and CMV-seropositive.

The chain links TRBV5-4 to TRBJ2-5; 9 bases align to TRBD2. With V trimmed by 0 bases and J by 5 bases, 11 bases remained unmatched. Germline V gene data show CDR1 as SGHNT and CDR2 as YYREEE (reference sequence). This CDR3 region has 17 residues. The CDR3 sequence: CASSLAVLAGGEETQYF. The CDR3, as DNA: TGTGCCAGCAGCTTGGCCGTACTAGCGGGCGGGGAGGAGACCCAGTACTTC.

The chain combines TRBV4-2 with TRBJ2-2; D perhaps matches TRBD1 (5 bases). The CDR3 loop spans 13 amino acids. V lost 4 bases and J lost 7, with 10 bases in between. Germline V gives CDR1 LGHNA, CDR2 YNFKEQ. The CDR3 loop is CASSPERGGELFF. DNA for the CDR3: TGTGCCAGCAGCCCCGAAAGGGGCGGGGAGCTGTTTTTT.